This TCR beta chain appears in the sequencing data of a study of shared clonotypes between healthy human individuals. Using immunoSEQ multiplex PCR, the repertoire was profiled, and TCRdb retains in-frame clones only, with some absent. The repertoire holds approximately 980,000 clones, with 70% to 85% as singletons. The material sequenced was memory CD4+ T cells sorted from blood. The subset: CD45RA-negative fraction. The clonotype was recovered from a man between 18 and 35 years old in good health.

CDR3 nucleotides: TGTGCCAGCAGCTTCCAGAGCGGGGGATTTTACAATGAGCAGTTCTTC. Residues: CASSFQSGGFYNEQFF. The J gene is TRBJ2-1, the V gene TRBV7-2; TRBD2 matches at 8 bases. With V trimmed by 3 bases and J by 4 bases, 8 bases remained unmatched. Germline V gene lookup returns CDR1 SGHTA and CDR2 FQGNSA. This CDR3 spans 16 amino acids.